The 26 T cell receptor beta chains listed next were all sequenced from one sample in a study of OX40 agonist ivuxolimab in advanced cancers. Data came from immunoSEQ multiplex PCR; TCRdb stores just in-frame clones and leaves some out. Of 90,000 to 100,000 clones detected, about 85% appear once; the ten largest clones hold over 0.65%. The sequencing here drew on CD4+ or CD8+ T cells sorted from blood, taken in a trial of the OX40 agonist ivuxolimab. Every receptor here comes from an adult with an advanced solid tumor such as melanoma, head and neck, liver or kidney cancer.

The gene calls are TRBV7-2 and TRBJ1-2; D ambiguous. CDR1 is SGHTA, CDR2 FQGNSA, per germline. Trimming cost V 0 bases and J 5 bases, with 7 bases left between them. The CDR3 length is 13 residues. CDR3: CASSLAGAYGYTF. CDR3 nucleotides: TGTGCCAGCAGCTTAGCGGGTGCTTATGGCTACACCTTC. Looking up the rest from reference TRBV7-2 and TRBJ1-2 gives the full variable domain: GAGVSQSPSNKVTEKGKDVELRCDPISGHTALYWYRQSLGQGLEFLIYFQGNSAPDKSGLPSDRFSAERTGGSVSTLTIQRTQQEDSAVYLCASSLAGAYGYTFGSGTRLTVV.

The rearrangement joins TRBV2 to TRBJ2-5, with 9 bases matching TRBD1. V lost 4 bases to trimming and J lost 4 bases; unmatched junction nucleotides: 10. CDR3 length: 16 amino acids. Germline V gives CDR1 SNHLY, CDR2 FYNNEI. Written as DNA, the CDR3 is TGTGCCAGCAGTGGGGGACAGGGCCAGGTACGAGAGACCCAGTACTTC. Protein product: CASSGGQGQVRETQYF.

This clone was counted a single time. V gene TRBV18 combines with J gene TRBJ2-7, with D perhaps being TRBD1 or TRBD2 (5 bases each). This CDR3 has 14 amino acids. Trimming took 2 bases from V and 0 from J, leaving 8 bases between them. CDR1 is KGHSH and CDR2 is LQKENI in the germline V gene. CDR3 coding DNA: TGTGCCAGCTCACCAGAGGGGATCTCCTACGAGCAGTACTTC. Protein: CASSPEGISYEQYF. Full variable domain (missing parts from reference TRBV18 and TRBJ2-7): NAGVMQNPRHLVRRRGQEARLRCSPMKGHSHVYWYRQLPEEGLKFMVYLQKENIIDESGMPKERFSAEFPKEGPSILRIQQVVRGDSAAYFCASSPEGISYEQYFGPGTRLTVT.

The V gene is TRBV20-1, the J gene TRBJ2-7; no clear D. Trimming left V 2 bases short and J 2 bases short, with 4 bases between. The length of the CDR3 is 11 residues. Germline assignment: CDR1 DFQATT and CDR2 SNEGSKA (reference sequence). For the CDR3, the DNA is TGCAGTGCTAGAAACACCTACGAGCAGTACGTC. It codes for CSARNTYEQYV.

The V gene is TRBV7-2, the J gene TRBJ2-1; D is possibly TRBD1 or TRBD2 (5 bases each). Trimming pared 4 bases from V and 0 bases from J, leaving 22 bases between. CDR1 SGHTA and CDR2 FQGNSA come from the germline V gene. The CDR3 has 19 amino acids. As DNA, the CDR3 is TGTGCCAGCAGCTCCCCGGGTTGGGACGGTAGAAGCTCCTACAATGAGCAGTTCTTC. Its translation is CASSSPGWDGRSSYNEQFF.

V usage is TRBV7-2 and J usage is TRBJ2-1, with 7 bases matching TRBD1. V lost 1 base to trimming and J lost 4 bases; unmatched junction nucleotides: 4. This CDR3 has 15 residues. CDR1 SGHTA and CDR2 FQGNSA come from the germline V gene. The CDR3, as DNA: TGTGCCAGCAGCTTAGTTTCAGGGGGATACAATGAGCAGTTCTTC. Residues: CASSLVSGGYNEQFF.

The CDR3 is CASSYSSLGGTEAFF. In DNA form, the CDR3 reads TGTGCCAGCAGTTACTCATCGCTGGGGGGAACTGAAGCTTTCTTT. The rearrangement uses TRBV6-5 and TRBJ1-1; weak D call: TRBD1 (5 bases). Per the germline V gene, CDR1 is MNHEY and CDR2 is SVGAGI. The CDR3 has 15 residues. V dropped 0 bases and J dropped 5 bases, with 13 bases sitting between them.

CDR3 amino acids: CAISERVQETQYF. CDR3 DNA sequence: TGTGCCATCAGTGAACGGGTCCAAGAGACCCAGTACTTC. This chain links TRBV10-3 with TRBJ2-5; no clear D. Trimming pared 3 bases from V and 1 base from J, leaving 6 bases between. The CDR3 covers 13 residues. Germline assignment: CDR1 ENHRY and CDR2 SYGVKD.

CDR3 protein: CSVQGTSGRRDTQYF. The DNA for the CDR3 is TGCAGCGTCCAGGGGACTAGCGGGAGACGAGATACGCAGTATTTT. The rearrangement links TRBV29-1 to TRBJ2-3, with 14 bases matching TRBD2. The CDR3 length is 15 residues. Germline V CDR1 and CDR2: SQVTM, ANQGSEA. V was pared by 6 bases and J by 5 bases, with 7 bases of the junction left unmatched.

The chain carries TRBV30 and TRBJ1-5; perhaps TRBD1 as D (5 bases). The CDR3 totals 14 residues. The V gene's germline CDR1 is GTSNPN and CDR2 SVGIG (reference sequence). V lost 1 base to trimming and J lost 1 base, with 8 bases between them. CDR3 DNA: TGTGCCTGGAGTGAAGGGGACAGCAATCAGCCCCAGCATTTT. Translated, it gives CAWSEGDSNQPQHF.

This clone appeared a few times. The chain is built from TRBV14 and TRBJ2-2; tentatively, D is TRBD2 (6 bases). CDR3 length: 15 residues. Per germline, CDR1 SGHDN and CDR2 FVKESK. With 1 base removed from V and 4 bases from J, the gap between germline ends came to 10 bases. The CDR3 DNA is TGTGCCAGCAGCCAAGTCGGGACTCCCACCGGGGAGCTGTTTTTT. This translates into CASSQVGTPTGELFF.

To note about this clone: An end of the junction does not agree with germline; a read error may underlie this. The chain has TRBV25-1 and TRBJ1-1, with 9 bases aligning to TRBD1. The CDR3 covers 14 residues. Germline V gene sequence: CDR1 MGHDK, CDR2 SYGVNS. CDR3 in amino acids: CANSLPGTGREAFF. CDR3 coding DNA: TGTGCCAACAGTCTCCCCGGGACAGGGCGGGAAGCTTTCTTT. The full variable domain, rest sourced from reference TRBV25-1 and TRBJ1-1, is EADIYQTPRYLVIGTGKKITLECSQTMGHDKMYWYQQDPGMELHLIHYSYGVNSTEKGDLSSESTVSRIRTEHFPLTLESARPSHTSQYLCANSLPGTGREAFFGQGTRLTVV.

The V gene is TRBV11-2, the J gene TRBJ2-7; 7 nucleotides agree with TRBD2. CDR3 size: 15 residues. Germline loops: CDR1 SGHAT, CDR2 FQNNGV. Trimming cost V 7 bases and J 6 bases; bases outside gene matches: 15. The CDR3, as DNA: TGTGCCAGCACCCCGACATCTGGACTAGAAGGCGAGCAGTACGTC. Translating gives CASTPTSGLEGEQYV.

Written as DNA, the CDR3 is TGTGCCAGCAGTTACGGAACGCTTCGTGGCTACACCTTC. This sequence encodes CASSYGTLRGYTF. The V gene is TRBV6-5, the J gene TRBJ1-2; D is unresolved. V was trimmed by 2 bases and J by 7 bases, leaving 11 bases between them. The CDR3 has 13 residues. The V gene's germline CDR1 is MNHEY and CDR2 SVGAGI.

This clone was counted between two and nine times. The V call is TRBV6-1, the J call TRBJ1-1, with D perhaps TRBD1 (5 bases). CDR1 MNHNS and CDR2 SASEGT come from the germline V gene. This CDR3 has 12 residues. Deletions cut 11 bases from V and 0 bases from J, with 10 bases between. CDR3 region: CAVQQVNTEAFF. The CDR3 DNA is TGTGCCGTCCAACAGGTGAACACTGAAGCTTTCTTT.

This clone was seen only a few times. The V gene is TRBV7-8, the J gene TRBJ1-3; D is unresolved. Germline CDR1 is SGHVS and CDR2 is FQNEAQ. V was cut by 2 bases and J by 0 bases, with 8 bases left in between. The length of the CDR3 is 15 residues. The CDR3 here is CASSLMPASGNTIYF. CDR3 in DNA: TGTGCCAGCAGCTTAATGCCAGCCTCTGGAAACACCATATATTTT.

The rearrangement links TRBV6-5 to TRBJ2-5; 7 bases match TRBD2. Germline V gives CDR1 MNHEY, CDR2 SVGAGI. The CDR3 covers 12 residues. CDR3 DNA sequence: TGTGCTGCCCGGGACTATAAAGAGACCCAGTACTTC. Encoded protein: CAARDYKETQYF.

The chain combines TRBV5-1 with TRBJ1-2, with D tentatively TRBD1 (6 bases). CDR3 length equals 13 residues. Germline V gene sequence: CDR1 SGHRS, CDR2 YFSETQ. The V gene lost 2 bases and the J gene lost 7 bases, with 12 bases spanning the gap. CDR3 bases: TGCGCCAGCAGCTTACAGGGCCTAGGTGGCTACACCTTC. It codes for CASSLQGLGGYTF.

The chain's CDR3 is CASSRESNYGYTF. In DNA form, the CDR3 reads TGTGCCAGCAGTCGGGAATCGAACTATGGCTACACCTTC. This sequence joins TRBV6-1 and TRBJ1-2; no definite D call. The length of the CDR3 is 13 residues. V lost 5 bases to trimming and J lost 2 bases, with 9 bases between them. CDR1 is MNHNS and CDR2 is SASEGT in the germline V gene.

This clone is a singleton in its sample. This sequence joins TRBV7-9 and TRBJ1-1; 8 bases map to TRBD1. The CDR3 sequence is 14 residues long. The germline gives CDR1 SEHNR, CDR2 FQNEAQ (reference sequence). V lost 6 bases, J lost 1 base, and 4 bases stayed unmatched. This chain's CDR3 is CASRTDRGNTEAFF. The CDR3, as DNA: TGTGCCAGCAGAACCGACAGGGGGAACACTGAAGCTTTCTTT.

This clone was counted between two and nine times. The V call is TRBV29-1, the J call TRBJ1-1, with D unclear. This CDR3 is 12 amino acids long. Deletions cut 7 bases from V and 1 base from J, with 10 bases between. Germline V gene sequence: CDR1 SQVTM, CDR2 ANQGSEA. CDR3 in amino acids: CSAHGGNTEAFF. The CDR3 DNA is TGCAGCGCCCACGGAGGGAACACTGAAGCTTTCTTT.

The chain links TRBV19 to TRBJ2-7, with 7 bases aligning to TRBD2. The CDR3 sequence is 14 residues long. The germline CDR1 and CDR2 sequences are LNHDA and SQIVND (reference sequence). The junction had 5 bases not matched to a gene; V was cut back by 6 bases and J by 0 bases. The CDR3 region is CASSPLANSYEQYF. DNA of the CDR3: TGTGCCAGTAGCCCACTAGCGAACTCCTACGAGCAGTACTTC.

CDR3 DNA sequence: TGTGCCAGCAGCTCCTCCCGCAGTGGGACAGAAATTAGTGTGGATGGCTACACCTTC. Translated, it gives CASSSSRSGTEISVDGYTF. J is TRBJ1-2 and V is TRBV5-8; 7 bases align to TRBD1. This CDR3 is built from 19 residues. V gave up 3 bases and J gave up 6 bases; unmatched junction bases: 23. CDR1 SGHTS and CDR2 YDEGEE come from the germline V gene.

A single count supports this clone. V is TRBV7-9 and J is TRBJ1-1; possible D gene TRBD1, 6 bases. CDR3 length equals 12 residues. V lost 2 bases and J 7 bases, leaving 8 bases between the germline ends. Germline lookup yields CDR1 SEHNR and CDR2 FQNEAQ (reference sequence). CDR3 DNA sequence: TGTGCCAGCAGCTTACAACAGGGTGAAGCTTTCTTT. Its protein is CASSLQQGEAFF.

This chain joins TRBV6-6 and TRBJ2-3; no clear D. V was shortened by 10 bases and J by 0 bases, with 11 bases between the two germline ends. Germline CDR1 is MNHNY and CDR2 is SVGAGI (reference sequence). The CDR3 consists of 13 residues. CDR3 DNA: TGTGCCATTAATGGGAAAAGCACAGATACGCAGTATTTT. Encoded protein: CAINGKSTDTQYF.

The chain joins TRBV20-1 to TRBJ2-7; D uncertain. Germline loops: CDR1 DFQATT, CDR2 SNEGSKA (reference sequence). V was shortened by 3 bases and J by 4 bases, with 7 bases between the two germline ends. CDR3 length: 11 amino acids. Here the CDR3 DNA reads TGCAGTGCTAGGAATGTTTACGAGCAGTACTTC. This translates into CSARNVYEQYF.